The rows below give T cell receptor beta chains drawn from one sample of a study of blood T cell repertoires in COVID-19. Method: immunoSEQ multiplex PCR; TCRdb's copy keeps in-frame clones and lacks some. The sample records about 320,000 clones, around 85% being singletons. Material for sequencing was peripheral blood. Every receptor here comes from a human donor in a cohort sampled during active COVID-19. Both conserved end residues are part of each CDR3. Each record gives: CDR3 protein, CDR3 DNA, clone size, D gene, J gene, V gene. The D gene is left open where the match is weak. The size field is filled for only some rows; it gives once, few, many or a size class.

CSAPGSEAFF TGCAGTGCTCCGGGGTCTGAAGCTTTCTTT - - TRBJ1-1 TRBV20-1
CASSQDRSSSSTDTQYF TGTGCCAGCAGCCAAGATCGGAGTTCATCTAGCACAGATACGCAGTATTTT - - TRBJ2-3 TRBV14
CASRGTGTGEAFF TGTGCCAGCAGGGGGACAGGGACCGGTGAAGCTTTCTTT - TRBD1 TRBJ1-1 TRBV6-5
CASAPSGVVQPQHF TGTGCTAGTGCCCCCTCAGGGGTGGTTCAGCCCCAGCATTTT - - TRBJ1-5 TRBV12-5
CAWSAGQGWTEAFF TGTGCCTGGAGTGCCGGACAGGGCTGGACTGAAGCTTTCTTT - TRBD1 TRBJ1-1 TRBV30
CASSRSKGMGNTEAFF TGCGCCAGCAGCCGGTCAAAGGGGATGGGGAACACTGAAGCTTTCTTT - - TRBJ1-1 TRBV4-1
CASSLAQGLTEAFF TGTGCCAGCAGTTTAGCACAGGGATTAACTGAAGCTTTCTTT - - TRBJ1-1 TRBV27
CASSLDLGATNEKLFF TGTGCCAGCAGCTTAGACCTCGGAGCAACTAATGAAAAACTGTTTTTT - - TRBJ1-4 TRBV7-2
CSVRLQAANEKLFF TGCAGCGTTCGTCTACAGGCGGCTAATGAAAAACTGTTTTTT - - TRBJ1-4 TRBV29-1
CATGQGANEQYF TGTGCGACCGGACAGGGGGCAAACGAGCAGTACTTC - TRBD1 TRBJ2-7 TRBV7-9
CASSSHGSGEQYF TGTGCCAGCAGTTCTCATGGGAGTGGCGAGCAGTACTTC - - TRBJ2-7 TRBV3-1/TRBV3-2
CASSIFGETGNQPQHF TGTGCCAGTAGTATATTTGGGGAGACGGGCAATCAGCCCCAGCATTTT - - TRBJ1-5 TRBV19
CASSQEYRVNIQYF TGTGCCAGCAGCCAAGAATACAGGGTCAACATTCAGTACTTC - - TRBJ2-4 TRBV14
CSASGTVEQYF TGCAGTGCTTCCGGGACAGTCGAGCAGTACTTC - TRBD1 TRBJ2-7 TRBV20-1
CASSRGVTNEKLFF TGTGCCAGCAGCCGGGGGGTAACTAATGAAAAACTGTTTTTT - - TRBJ1-4 TRBV3-1/TRBV3-2
CATRGSGQGNSPLHF TGTGCCACGCGCGGGAGTGGACAGGGGAATTCACCCCTCCACTTT - TRBD1 TRBJ1-6 TRBV27
CASSLAPAGPNTDTQYF TGTGCCAGCAGCTTAGCGCCAGCGGGCCCCAACACAGATACGCAGTATTTT few - TRBJ2-3 TRBV7-9
CASSLIARGGSDTQYF TGCGCCAGCAGCTTGATCGCGCGGGGGGGCTCAGATACGCAGTATTTT - TRBD2 TRBJ2-3 TRBV5-1
CASSLGGTGRTYNEQFF TGTGCCAGCAGCTTAGGAGGGACAGGGAGGACCTACAATGAGCAGTTCTTC - TRBD1 TRBJ2-1 TRBV7-8
CASSQSGTDYEQYF TGTGCCAGCAGTCAATCCGGGACAGACTACGAGCAGTACTTC - TRBD1 TRBJ2-7 TRBV6-5
CASSPTGGGGTEAFF TGTGCCAGCAGCCCAACAGGGGGAGGGGGCACTGAAGCTTTCTTT few TRBD1 TRBJ1-1 TRBV5-6
CASTGAFYNSPLHF TGTGCCAGCACTGGGGCCTTCTATAATTCACCCCTCCACTTT - - TRBJ1-6 TRBV6-5
CANSPDHRDTEAFF TGTGCCAACTCCCCCGACCACAGAGACACTGAAGCTTTCTTT - - TRBJ1-1 TRBV24-1
CASSPGGWESYEQYF TGCGCCAGCAGCCCAGGTGGCTGGGAGAGCTACGAGCAGTACTTC - - TRBJ2-7 TRBV5-1
CASSTQSETQYF TGTGCCAGCAGCACCCAGTCCGAGACCCAGTACTTC - - TRBJ2-5 TRBV6-5
CASSLGGSYEQYF TGTGCCAGCTCTCTGGGGGGCTCCTACGAGCAGTACTTC - - TRBJ2-7 TRBV6-5
CASSQGTGTLGTQYF TGTGCCAGCAGCCAAGGGACCGGGACTTTGGGGACCCAGTACTTC - - TRBJ2-5 TRBV14
CASSLGGLAKNIQYF TGCGCCAGCAGCCTCGGGGGTTTAGCCAAAAACATTCAGTACTTC once - TRBJ2-4 TRBV5-1
CATSGGTSGGPRDTQYF TGTGCCACCAGTGGGGGAACTAGCGGGGGGCCTAGAGATACGCAGTATTTT - TRBD2 TRBJ2-3 TRBV24-1
CSVVGGQGDTDTQYF TGCAGCGTTGTGGGAGGACAGGGGGACACAGATACGCAGTATTTT - TRBD1 TRBJ2-3 TRBV29-1
CASRTSGGYNEQFF TGTGCCAGCAGAACTAGCGGGGGTTACAATGAGCAGTTCTTC once TRBD2 TRBJ2-1 TRBV7-9
CASSPGDRESHGYTF TGTGCCAGCAGTCCTGGGGACAGGGAATCTCATGGCTACACCTTC - TRBD1 TRBJ1-2 TRBV6-5
CSVEDPGTPAYEQYF TGCAGCGTTGAAGATCCCGGGACTCCCGCCTACGAGCAGTACTTC - - TRBJ2-7 TRBV29-1
CASRSENTGELFF TGTGCCAGCAGGTCAGAGAACACCGGGGAGCTGTTTTTT - - TRBJ2-2 TRBV2
CSDSAVYNEQFF TGCAGCGATTCGGCGGTCTACAATGAGCAGTTCTTC once - TRBJ2-1 TRBV29-1
CATSAGQTPAEEQFF TGTGCCACCAGTGCGGGACAGACGCCGGCGGAGGAGCAGTTCTTC - TRBD1 TRBJ2-1 TRBV24-1
CASSTSRSGANVLTF TGTGCCAGTAGTACTTCTCGCTCTGGGGCCAACGTCCTGACTTTC - - TRBJ2-6 TRBV19
CASSFSSGYYGYTF TGCGCCAGCAGCTTTTCGTCGGGGTACTATGGCTACACCTTC - - TRBJ1-2 TRBV5-1
CASSLSVLGINEGETQYF TGTGCCAGCAGCTTGTCTGTTTTGGGGATTAATGAGGGAGAGACCCAGTACTTC - - TRBJ2-5 TRBV5-4
CASRKQGNTEAFF TGTGCCAGCAGAAAACAGGGGAACACTGAAGCTTTCTTT - - TRBJ1-1 TRBV28
CASSLGLVTNQEAFF TGCGCCAGCAGCTTGGGACTTGTTACAAACCAAGAAGCTTTCTTT - - TRBJ1-1 TRBV5-1
CASSAGTGVIYEQYF TGTGCCAGCTCAGCGGGGACAGGGGTCATCTACGAGCAGTACTTC - TRBD1 TRBJ2-7 TRBV18
CASSMGSSQHF TGTGCCAGTAGTATGGGCAGCTCCCAGCATTTT once - TRBJ1-5 TRBV19
CASSLDSYNEQFF TGTGCCAGCAGCTTAGACAGCTACAATGAGCAGTTCTTC once - TRBJ2-1 TRBV7-3
CASGGVGMETQYF TGTGCCAGCGGAGGGGTCGGGATGGAGACCCAGTACTTC - - TRBJ2-5 TRBV7-9
CSVAGQPFYWYF TGCAGCGTTGCGGGACAGCCCTTTTATTGGTACTTC few TRBD1 TRBJ2-7 TRBV29-1
CAWSQNSPLHF TGTGCCTGGAGTCAGAATTCACCCCTCCACTTT - - TRBJ1-6 TRBV30
CASRIDRSNYGYTF TGTGCCAGCAGGATTGACAGGAGTAACTATGGCTACACCTTC few - TRBJ1-2 TRBV2
CASSIDRSGLNSPLHF TGTGCCAGTAGTATAGATCGTTCAGGGCTTAATTCACCCCTCCACTTT - - TRBJ1-6 TRBV19
CASSLSGGAYNEQFF TGTGCCAGCAGTCTTAGCGGGGGGGCCTACAATGAGCAGTTCTTC - TRBD2 TRBJ2-1 TRBV7-6
CASSPGQDNTGELFF TGTGCCAGCAGCCCGGGACAGGATAACACCGGGGAGCTGTTTTTT - TRBD1 TRBJ2-2 TRBV3-1/TRBV3-2
CASSSIQGAANTGELFF TGCGCCAGCAGCTCAATTCAGGGGGCCGCTAACACCGGGGAGCTGTTTTTT - TRBD1 TRBJ2-2 TRBV5-1
CASSIGKQGARSNQPQHF TGTGCCAGTAGTATAGGCAAACAGGGGGCTCGCAGCAATCAGCCCCAGCATTTT - TRBD1 TRBJ1-5 TRBV19
CASSRQTNTEAFF TGTGCCAGCTCACGACAGACGAACACTGAAGCTTTCTTT - - TRBJ1-1 TRBV18